This TCR beta chain emerged from a study of naive and memory T cell subsets. This clonotype was counted between two and nine times. The antigen remains unidentified. Two oligonucleotides, mixed equimolar, formed the beta constant-region primer covering TRBC1 and TRBC2. Ligated cDNA was amplified by four rounds of PCR with nested alpha and beta constant-region primers and SP2. One entry per CDR3 protein results from TCRdb running MiXCR on the UMI-ligation and nested PCR reads. The table has more than 120,000 distinct CDR3 sequences, approximately 18% seen once. The CDR3 sequence is 14 residues long. Trimming shortened V by 7 bases and J by 4 bases, and 17 bases separated the two germline ends. Looked up from germline, CDR1 is MDHEN and CDR2 is SYDVKM. Regarding the study as a whole: Possibly reflecting memory cells re-expressing CD45RA, a few larger clonotypes occurred in naive repertoires, especially CD8. The power law exponent of TCR abundance differed between naive and memory cells. Clonotypes here are unpaired alpha or beta chain sequences.

The V call is TRBV28, the J call TRBJ2-7; D possibly corresponds to TRBD2 (6 bases). This TCR was sampled from a human donor in good health. Sequencing was carried out using naive CD8+ T cells from blood. The CDR3 DNA reads as TGTGCCAGCACCCGCCTAGGAGGGGTGTACGAGCAGTACTTC. This codes for CASTRLGGVYEQYF. Combining the CDR3 with reference TRBV28 and TRBJ2-7 gives the whole variable domain DVKVTQSSRYLVKRTGEKVFLECVQDMDHENMFWYRQDPGLGLRLIYFSYDVKMKEKGDIPEGYSVSREKKERFSLILESASTNQTSMYLCASTRLGGVYEQYFGPGTRLTVT.